Listed below are T cell receptor beta chains from one sample, sequenced in a study of T-cell reconstitution after alpha-beta-depleted transplantation in children. TCRdb re-analysed the PCR reads in MiXCR, keeping a single row per CDR3 protein. The sample consists of 380,000 or so distinct CDR3 sequences, about an eighth of them appearing once. Sequenced here: PBMCs, sampled from the stem cell graft. The receptors stem from a human donor who donated a stem cell graft to a child with Fanconi anemia. Both conserved end residues are part of each CDR3. Each record gives: J gene, V gene, clone size, D gene, CDR3 protein, CDR3 DNA. D genes are given only for firm matches. Some rows have no size entry. The others give once, few or many, or a class for an expanded clone.

>TRBJ1-1|TRBV6-5|.|.
CASGYKLGTEAFF
TGTGCCAGCGGATACAAATTGGGCACTGAAGCTTTCTTT
>TRBJ2-6|TRBV12-3/TRBV12-4|few|.
CASRWTAGANVLTF
TGTGCCAGCAGATGGACAGCTGGGGCCAACGTCCTGACTTTC
>TRBJ2-2|TRBV20-1|many|.
CSARDPSRGDSGELFF
TGCAGTGCTAGAGACCCCTCCCGGGGAGACAGCGGGGAGCTGTTTTTT
>TRBJ1-4|TRBV4-3|few|.
CASSQEHADEKLFF
TGCGCCAGCAGCCAAGAACATGCAGATGAAAAACTGTTTTTT
>TRBJ2-6|TRBV5-1|.|TRBD1
CASSLGTGAGANVLTF
TGCGCCAGCAGCTTGGGCACAGGGGCTGGGGCCAACGTCCTGACTTTC
>TRBJ2-1|TRBV11-3|few|.
CASSFLTGEQFF
TGTGCCAGCAGCTTCCTAACAGGAGAGCAGTTCTTC
>TRBJ1-4|TRBV5-6|many|TRBD1
CASGDRAGEKLFF
TGTGCCAGCGGCGACAGGGCCGGTGAAAAACTGTTTTTT
>TRBJ2-1|TRBV28|many|.
CASRQDNEQFF
TGTGCCAGCAGGCAAGACAATGAGCAGTTCTTC
>TRBJ2-3|TRBV12-3/TRBV12-4|many|.
CASRGPDTDTQYF
TGTGCCAGCAGAGGCCCCGACACAGATACGCAGTATTTT
>TRBJ2-2|TRBV13|.|TRBD1
CASSFGTGGVTGELFF
TGTGCCAGCAGCTTCGGGACAGGGGGCGTCACCGGGGAGCTGTTTTTT
>TRBJ2-2|TRBV7-3|.|.
CASSSRRGIGELFF
TGTGCCAGCAGCTCCAGACGGGGTATCGGGGAGCTGTTTTTT
>TRBJ1-3|TRBV13|.|.
CASSLGRTSGNTIYF
TGTGCCAGCAGCTTAGGGAGGACCTCTGGAAACACCATATATTTT
>TRBJ2-5|TRBV28|.|.
CASRPLDSLQETQYF
TGTGCCAGCCGACCTCTTGACAGCCTCCAAGAGACCCAGTACTTC
>TRBJ1-1|TRBV3-1|.|.
CAISSSGVTEAFF
TGTGCCATCAGTTCTTCAGGGGTCACTGAAGCTTTCTTT
>TRBJ1-5|TRBV5-4|few|.
CASSLGDFTGGARNQPQHF
TGTGCCAGCAGCTTGGGGGATTTTACAGGAGGGGCACGCAATCAGCCCCAGCATTTT
>TRBJ1-4|TRBV12-3/TRBV12-4|few|.
CASRRGSRKLFF
TGTGCCAGCAGACGGGGAAGTCGAAAACTGTTTTTT
>TRBJ2-2|TRBV7-6|few|TRBD1
CASSLTTGGIGELFF
TGTGCCAGCAGCTTAACGACAGGGGGGATCGGGGAGCTGTTTTTT
>TRBJ1-2|TRBV4-2|.|TRBD1
CASSPQRDRGRRGYTF
TGTGCCAGCAGCCCACAAAGGGACAGGGGACGTCGGGGCTACACCTTC
>TRBJ1-2|TRBV20-1|few|TRBD1
CSAGDRALYGYTF
TGCAGTGCTGGGGACAGGGCACTCTATGGCTACACCTTC
>TRBJ1-1|TRBV4-3|many|.
CASRKGFQAFF
TGCGCCAGCAGGAAGGGATTTCAAGCTTTCTTT
>TRBJ1-2|TRBV6-1|.|.
CASSELDSPDGYTF
TGTGCCAGCAGTGAACTGGACAGCCCAGATGGCTACACCTTC
>TRBJ2-1|TRBV11-2|.|TRBD2
CASSLGGGAVNEQFF
TGTGCCAGCAGCTTAGGCGGGGGGGCCGTCAATGAGCAGTTCTTC
>TRBJ1-2|TRBV2|few|.
CASGELPRQGNYGYTF
TGTGCCAGCGGGGAACTTCCTAGACAAGGGAACTATGGCTACACCTTC
>TRBJ2-5|TRBV29-1|few|.
CSATPADGKTQYF
TGCAGCGCCACTCCGGCCGATGGGAAGACCCAGTACTTC
>TRBJ1-5|TRBV6-5|.|.
CASSYSKRRHKIYQPQHF
TGTGCCAGCAGTTACAGTAAGAGACGACATAAAATCTATCAGCCCCAGCATTTT
>TRBJ2-3|TRBV5-5|many|.
CASSFITDTQYF
TGTGCCAGCAGCTTCATTACCGATACGCAGTATTTT
>TRBJ1-2|TRBV27|few|.
CASSLGGSRSYGYTF
TGTGCCAGCAGTTTGGGGGGGAGCAGAAGCTATGGCTACACCTTC
>TRBJ1-1|TRBV5-5|.|.
CASSSLPGEANTEAFF
TGTGCCAGCAGCTCCCTCCCGGGAGAAGCGAACACTGAAGCTTTCTTT
>TRBJ2-2|TRBV6-4|once|.
CASSPHSTGELFF
TGTGCCAGCAGCCCTCACAGCACCGGGGAGCTGTTTTTT
>TRBJ2-1|TRBV5-1|.|TRBD2
CASSLRSGGQYNEQFF
TGCGCCAGCAGCTTGAGGAGCGGGGGACAATACAATGAGCAGTTCTTC
>TRBJ2-5|TRBV5-1|.|TRBD1
CASYGTVQETQYF
TGCGCCAGCTATGGGACAGTTCAAGAGACCCAGTACTTC
>TRBJ2-7|TRBV18|many|.
CASSPFAVDEQYF
TGTGCCAGCTCACCCTTCGCAGTCGACGAGCAGTACTTC
>TRBJ2-5|TRBV7-9|.|.
CASSTTAHGVQETQYF
TGTGCCAGCAGCACGACCGCTCACGGGGTCCAAGAGACCCAGTACTTC
>TRBJ2-1|TRBV18|few|.
CASSPLEYNEQFF
TGTGCCAGCTCACCTTTAGAATACAATGAGCAGTTCTTC
>TRBJ2-1|TRBV15|many|.
CATSRVHGNEQFF
TGTGCCACCAGCAGAGTCCACGGAAATGAGCAGTTCTTC
>TRBJ1-2|TRBV21-1|many|.
CASSGQGAHFEYGYTF
TGTGCCAGCAGCGGACAGGGGGCCCATTTCGAATATGGCTACACCTTC
>TRBJ1-5|TRBV5-1|many|.
CASSVNGLRREPQHF
TGCGCCAGCAGCGTTAACGGTCTCCGGAGGGAGCCCCAGCATTTT
>TRBJ2-1|TRBV5-1|many|.
CASSFPQGNEQFF
TGCGCCAGCAGCTTCCCACAGGGCAATGAGCAGTTCTTC
>TRBJ2-2|TRBV19|.|.
CASSIVAGASGELFF
TGTGCCAGTAGTATTGTGGCGGGGGCATCCGGGGAGCTGTTTTTT
>TRBJ2-1|TRBV18|.|TRBD2
CASSRPTSGGLYEQFF
TGTGCCAGCTCGCGACCTACTAGCGGGGGGCTGTATGAGCAGTTCTTC
>TRBJ1-5|TRBV6-1|.|.
CASSEMGLSNQPQHF
TGTGCCAGCAGTGAAATGGGGCTTAGCAATCAGCCCCAGCATTTT
>TRBJ2-7|TRBV12-3/TRBV12-4|many|.
CASRWDVHEQYF
TGTGCCAGCAGATGGGACGTCCACGAGCAGTACTTC
>TRBJ1-1|TRBV6-5|many|.
CASSLTGTNTEAFF
TGTGCCAGCAGTTTAACCGGAACGAACACTGAAGCTTTCTTT
>TRBJ1-2|TRBV20-1|many|.
CSARENRNYGYTF
TGCAGTGCTAGAGAGAACAGAAACTATGGCTACACCTTC
>TRBJ2-1|TRBV28|many|.
CASSQGPPAVDEQFF
TGTGCCAGCAGCCAGGGACCCCCGGCGGTCGATGAGCAGTTCTTC
>TRBJ1-2|TRBV29-1|many|.
CSGLARGSGYTF
TGCAGCGGCCTTGCGAGGGGAAGTGGCTACACCTTC
>TRBJ2-7|TRBV6-2/TRBV6-3|few|.
CASSYSGQTYEQYF
TGTGCCAGCAGTTACTCAGGACAGACCTACGAGCAGTACTTC
>TRBJ2-5|TRBV28|few|TRBD2
CASSRGLAGEETQYF
TGTGCCAGCAGCCGCGGACTAGCGGGGGAAGAGACCCAGTACTTC
>TRBJ1-5|TRBV7-8|many|.
CASSLGRGRGQPQHF
TGTGCCAGCAGCTTAGGAAGGGGAAGGGGTCAGCCCCAGCATTTT
>TRBJ2-7|TRBV20-1|few|.
CSARDPVGSYEQYF
TGCAGTGCTAGAGATCCCGTGGGATCCTACGAGCAGTACTTC
>TRBJ1-2|TRBV7-9|many|.
CASSLREGSLYGYTF
TGTGCCAGCAGCCTCCGGGAGGGCAGCCTCTATGGCTACACCTTC
>TRBJ2-4|TRBV10-2|many|.
CASSELSGNPDIQYF
TGCGCCAGCAGTGAGCTCTCTGGGAACCCAGACATTCAGTACTTC